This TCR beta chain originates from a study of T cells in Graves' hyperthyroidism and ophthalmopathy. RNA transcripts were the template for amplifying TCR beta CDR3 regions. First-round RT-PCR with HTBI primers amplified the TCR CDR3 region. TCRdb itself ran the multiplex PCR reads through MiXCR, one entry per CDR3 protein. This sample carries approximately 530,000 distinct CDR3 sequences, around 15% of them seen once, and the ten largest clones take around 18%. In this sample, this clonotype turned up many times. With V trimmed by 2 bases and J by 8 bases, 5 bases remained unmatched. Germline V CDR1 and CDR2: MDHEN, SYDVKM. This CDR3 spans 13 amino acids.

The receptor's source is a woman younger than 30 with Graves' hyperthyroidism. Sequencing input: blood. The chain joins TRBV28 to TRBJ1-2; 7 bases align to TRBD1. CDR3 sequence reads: CASSLRQGRGYTF. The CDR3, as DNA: TGTGCCAGCAGTTTAAGACAGGGCCGGGGCTACACCTTC.